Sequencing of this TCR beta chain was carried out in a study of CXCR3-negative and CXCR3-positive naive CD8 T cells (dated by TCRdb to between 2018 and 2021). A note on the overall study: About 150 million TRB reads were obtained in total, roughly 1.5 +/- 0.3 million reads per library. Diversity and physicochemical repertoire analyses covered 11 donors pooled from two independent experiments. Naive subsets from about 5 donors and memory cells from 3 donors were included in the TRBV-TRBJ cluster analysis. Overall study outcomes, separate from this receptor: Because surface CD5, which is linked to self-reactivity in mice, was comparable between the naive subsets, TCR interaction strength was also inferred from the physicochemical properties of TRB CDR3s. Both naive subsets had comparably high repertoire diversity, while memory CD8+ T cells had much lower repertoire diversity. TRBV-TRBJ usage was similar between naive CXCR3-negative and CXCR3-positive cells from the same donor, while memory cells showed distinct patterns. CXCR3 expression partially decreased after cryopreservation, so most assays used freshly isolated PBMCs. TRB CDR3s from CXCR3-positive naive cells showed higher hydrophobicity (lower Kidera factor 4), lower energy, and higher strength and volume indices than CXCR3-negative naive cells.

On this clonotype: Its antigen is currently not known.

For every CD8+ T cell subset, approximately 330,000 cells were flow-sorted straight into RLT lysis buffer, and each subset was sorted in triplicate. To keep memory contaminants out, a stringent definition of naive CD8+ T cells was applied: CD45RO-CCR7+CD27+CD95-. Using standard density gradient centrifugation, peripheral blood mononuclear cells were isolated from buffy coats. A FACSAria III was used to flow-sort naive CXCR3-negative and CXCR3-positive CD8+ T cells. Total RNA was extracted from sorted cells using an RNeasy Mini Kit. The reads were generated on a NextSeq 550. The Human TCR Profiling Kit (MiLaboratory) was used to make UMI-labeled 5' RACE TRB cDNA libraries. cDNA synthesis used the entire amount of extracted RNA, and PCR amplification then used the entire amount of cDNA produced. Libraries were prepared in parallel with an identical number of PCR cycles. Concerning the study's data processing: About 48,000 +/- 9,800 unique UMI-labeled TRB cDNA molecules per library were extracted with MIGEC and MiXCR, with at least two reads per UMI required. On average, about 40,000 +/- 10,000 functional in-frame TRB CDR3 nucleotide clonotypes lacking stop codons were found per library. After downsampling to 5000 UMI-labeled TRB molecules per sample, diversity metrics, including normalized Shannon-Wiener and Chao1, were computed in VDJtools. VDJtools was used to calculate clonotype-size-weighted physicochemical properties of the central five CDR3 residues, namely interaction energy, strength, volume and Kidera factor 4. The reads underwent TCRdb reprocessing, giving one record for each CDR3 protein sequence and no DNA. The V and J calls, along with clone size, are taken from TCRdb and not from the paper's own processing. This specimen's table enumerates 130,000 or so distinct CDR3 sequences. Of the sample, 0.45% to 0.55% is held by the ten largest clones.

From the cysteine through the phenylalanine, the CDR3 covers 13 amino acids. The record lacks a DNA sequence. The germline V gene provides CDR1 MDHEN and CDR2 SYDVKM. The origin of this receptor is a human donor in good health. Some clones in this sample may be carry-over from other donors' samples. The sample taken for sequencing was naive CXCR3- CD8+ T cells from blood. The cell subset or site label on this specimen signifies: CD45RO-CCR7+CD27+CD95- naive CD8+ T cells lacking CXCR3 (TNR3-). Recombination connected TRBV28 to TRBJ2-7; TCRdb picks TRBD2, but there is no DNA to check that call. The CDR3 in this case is CASIAGTFSEQYF.